Listed here are 11 T cell receptor beta chains from one sample, sequenced in a study of T cells in women clearing cervical HPV infection. Libraries were prepared by immunoSEQ multiplex PCR; TCRdb keeps only in-frame clonotypes and omits some of them. This specimen shows 25,000 to 35,000 clones; the ten leading clones hold under 8%. The specimen sequenced was blood buffy coat. The receptors come from a woman aged 18 to 75 with a cervical HPV16 infection that either progressed to CIN3+ or cleared (not recorded which).

Note on this clone: The read finishes 3 residues shy of the CDR3 end, and the germline J gene is used to complete it. The rearrangement uses TRBV20-1 and TRBJ1-2; D is perhaps TRBD1 (6 bases). The CDR3 is 14 amino acids. Trimming pared 3 bases from V and 3 bases from J, leaving 14 bases between. Germline CDR1 reads DFQATT; CDR2 reads SNEGSKA (reference sequence). The CDR3 sequence is CSARKGSGDYGYTF. The sequenced part of the CDR3 DNA is TGCAGTGCTAGGAAGGGGTCAGGGGACTATGGC.

Details on this clone: The read terminates 3 residues before the CDR3 end, so the remaining end is supplied by the germline J gene. This chain connects TRBV7-2 to TRBJ2-3, with D hard to call. CDR1 and CDR2 (germline): SGHTA, FQGNSA. Trimming left V 1 base short and J 2 bases short, with 7 bases between. The CDR3 runs 14 residues. This CDR3 is CASSLDYTTDTQYF. The covered CDR3 bases are TGTGCCAGCAGCTTAGACTACACCACAGATACG. Together with reference TRBV7-2 and TRBJ2-3, the CDR3 gives the full variable domain: GAGVSQSPSNKVTEKGKDVELRCDPISGHTALYWYRQSLGQGLEFLIYFQGNSAPDKSGLPSDRFSAERTGGSVSTLTIQRTQQEDSAVYLCASSLDYTTDTQYFGPGTRLTVL.

With regard to this clone: The CDR3 is cut off 3 residues early in the read; its end comes from the germline J gene. This chain joins TRBV27 and TRBJ1-2, with 9 bases aligning to TRBD1. The CDR3 is made up of 11 amino acids. Looked up from germline, CDR1 is MNHEY and CDR2 is SMNVEV (reference sequence). The CDR3 reads CARRTGGGYTF. Partial CDR3 DNA: TGTGCCAGACGTACAGGGGGCGGC.

Comments on this clone: Sequencing ends 3 residues short of the CDR3 end; the germline J gene provides the rest. The chain combines TRBV5-1 with TRBJ2-7; D might be TRBD2 (5 bases). V shed 7 bases and J shed 2 bases, with 13 bases lying between them. This CDR3 spans 13 amino acids. Germline assignment: CDR1 SGHRS and CDR2 YFSETQ. CDR3 in amino acids: CASGSTSTYEQYF. The covered CDR3 bases are TGCGCCAGCGGATCAACTAGTACCTACGAG.

With regard to this clone: Read coverage stops 3 residues before the CDR3 terminus; the germline J gene supplies the remainder. The chain combines TRBV20-1 with TRBJ2-1, with no clear D. The CDR3 runs 15 residues. Germline CDR1 and CDR2: DFQATT and SNEGSKA (reference sequence). Trimming left V 7 bases short and J 4 bases short, with 20 bases between. The DNA read from the CDR3 is TGCAGTGTGCCGGCGGCTTTTGTGAGGTACAATGAG. It codes for CSVPAAFVRYNE. The complete CDR3 sequence is CSVPAAFVRYNEQFF.

A word on this clone: Read sequence stops 3 residues before the CDR3 end, and the germline J gene provides the missing end. The rearrangement uses TRBV2 and TRBJ1-2; D is possibly TRBD1 (5 bases). Between the trimmed V and J ends, which lost 2 bases and 5 bases, there was a span of 15 bases. The germline gives CDR1 SNHLY, CDR2 FYNNEI. CDR3 length: 15 residues. CDR3 bases read: TGTGCCAGCAGTGAAAGGGGTCGACAGATGTATGGC. Protein product: CASSERGRQMYG. The full CDR3 protein reads CASSERGRQMYGYTF.

A word on this clone: Coverage ceases 3 residues before the CDR3 finishes, and the germline J gene fills in the end. The V and J genes are TRBV10-3 and TRBJ1-2; D not certain. CDR1 is ENHRY, CDR2 SYGVKD, per germline. The germline V and J ends were trimmed by 2 bases and 2 bases, with 9 bases remaining between them. CDR3 length: 14 residues. The CDR3 protein is CAISEHSVNYGYTF. The covered CDR3 bases are TGTGCCATCAGTGAGCATTCGGTGAACTATGGC.

Concerning this clone: Sequencing ends 3 residues short of the CDR3 end; the germline J gene provides the rest. This sequence joins TRBV29-1 and TRBJ2-1; 7 bases are shared with TRBD2. Trimming took 6 bases from V and 3 from J; bases not matched to a gene: 11. Germline-derived CDR1 and CDR2 are SQVTM and ANQGSEA. CDR3 size: 15 residues. The covered CDR3 bases are TGCAGCGTAACGTCCGGGACTACCTTCTACAATGAG. Encoded protein: CSVTSGTTFYNE. The CDR3 in its entirety is CSVTSGTTFYNEQFF.

Worth noting for this clone: The read stops 3 residues short of the end of the CDR3; the missing end is completed from the germline J gene. J is TRBJ1-3 and V is TRBV5-6; D unresolved. CDR3 length equals 13 residues. Trimming pared 2 bases from V and 0 bases from J, leaving 3 bases between. Germline V gives CDR1 SGHDT, CDR2 YYEEEE. This CDR3 reads CASSFYSGNTIYF. The DNA read from the CDR3 is TGTGCCAGCAGCTTTTACTCTGGAAACACC.

Comment on this clone: The read ends 3 residues early relative to the CDR3; the germline J gene fills the gap. The rearrangement links TRBV10-3 to TRBJ2-1; 11 nucleotides line up with TRBD2. V trimming: 6 bases; J trimming: 7 bases; junction bases outside the gene matches: 8. Germline CDR1 reads ENHRY; CDR2 reads SYGVKD. The CDR3 spans 15 residues. The CDR3 bases that were read are TGTGCCATCAGCGAGCTAGCGGGGGGACCAAATGAG. Translating it yields CAISELAGGPNE. The whole CDR3 protein reads CAISELAGGPNEQFF.

Comments on this clone: The missing CDR3 end, 3 residues past where the read stops, is filled in from the germline J gene. The rearrangement joins TRBV19 to TRBJ1-2; D gene ambiguous. Germline lookup yields CDR1 LNHDA and CDR2 SQIVND (reference sequence). This CDR3 region has 16 residues. The part of the CDR3 DNA that was read is TGTGCCAGTAGTATAGATCACGCGGGCTTGGTCCGGGGC. Translating it yields CASSIDHAGLVRG. The complete CDR3 protein is CASSIDHAGLVRGYTF.